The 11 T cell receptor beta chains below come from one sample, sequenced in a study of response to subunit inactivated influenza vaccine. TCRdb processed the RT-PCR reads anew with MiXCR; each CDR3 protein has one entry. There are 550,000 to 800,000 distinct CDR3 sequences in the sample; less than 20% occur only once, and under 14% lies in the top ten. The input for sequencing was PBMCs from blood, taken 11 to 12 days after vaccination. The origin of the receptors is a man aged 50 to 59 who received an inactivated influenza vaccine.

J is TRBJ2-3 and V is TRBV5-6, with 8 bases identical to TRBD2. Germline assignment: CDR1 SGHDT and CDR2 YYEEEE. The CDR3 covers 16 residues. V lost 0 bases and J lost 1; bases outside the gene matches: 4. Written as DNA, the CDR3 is TGTGCCAGCAGCTTGGAGCGGGGGTCACGCACAGATACGCAGTATTTT. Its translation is CASSLERGSRTDTQYF. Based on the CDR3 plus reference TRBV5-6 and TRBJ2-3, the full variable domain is DAGVTQSPTHLIKTRGQQVTLRCSPKSGHDTVSWYQQALGQGPQFIFQYYEEEERQRGNFPDRFSGHQFPNYSSELNVNALLLGDSALYLCASSLERGSRTDTQYFGPGTRLTVL.

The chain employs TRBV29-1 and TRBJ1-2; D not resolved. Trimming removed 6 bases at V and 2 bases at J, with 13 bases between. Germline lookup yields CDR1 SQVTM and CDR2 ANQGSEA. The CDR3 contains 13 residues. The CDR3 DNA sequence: TGCAGCGTCGATGCTAGGGTGAACTATGGCTACACCTTC. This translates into CSVDARVNYGYTF.

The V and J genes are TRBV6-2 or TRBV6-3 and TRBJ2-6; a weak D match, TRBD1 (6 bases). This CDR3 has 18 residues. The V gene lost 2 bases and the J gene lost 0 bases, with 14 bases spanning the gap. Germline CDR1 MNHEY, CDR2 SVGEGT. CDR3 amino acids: CASSYAGVGRSGANVLTF. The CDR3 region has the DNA TGTGCCAGCAGTTACGCAGGGGTTGGTCGCTCTGGGGCCAACGTCCTGACTTTC.

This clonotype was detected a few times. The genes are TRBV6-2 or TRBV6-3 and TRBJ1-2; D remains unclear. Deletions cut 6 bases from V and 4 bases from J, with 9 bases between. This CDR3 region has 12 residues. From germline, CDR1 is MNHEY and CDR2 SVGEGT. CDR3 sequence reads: CASSQMLYGYTF. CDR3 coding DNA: TGTGCCAGCAGCCAGATGCTCTATGGCTACACCTTC.

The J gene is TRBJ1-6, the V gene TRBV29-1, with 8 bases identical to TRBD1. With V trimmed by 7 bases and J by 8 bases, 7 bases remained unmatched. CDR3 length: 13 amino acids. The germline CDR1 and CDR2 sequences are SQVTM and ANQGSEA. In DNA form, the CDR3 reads TGCAGCGCAAGGGACAGGTGGGATTCACCCCTCCACTTT. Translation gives CSARDRWDSPLHF.

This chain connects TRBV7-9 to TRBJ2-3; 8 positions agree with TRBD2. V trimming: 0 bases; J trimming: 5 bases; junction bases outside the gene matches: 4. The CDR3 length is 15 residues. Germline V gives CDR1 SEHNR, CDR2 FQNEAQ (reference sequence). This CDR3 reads CASSLARGAKDTQYF. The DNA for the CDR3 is TGTGCCAGCAGCTTAGCGCGGGGGGCCAAAGATACGCAGTATTTT.

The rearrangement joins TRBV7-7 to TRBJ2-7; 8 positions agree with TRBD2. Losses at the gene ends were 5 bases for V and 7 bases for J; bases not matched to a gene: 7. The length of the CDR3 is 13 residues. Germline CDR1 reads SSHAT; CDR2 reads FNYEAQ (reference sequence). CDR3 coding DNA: TGTGCCAGCAGCCCAAGCGGGAGTGGGGAGCAGTACTTC. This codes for CASSPSGSGEQYF.

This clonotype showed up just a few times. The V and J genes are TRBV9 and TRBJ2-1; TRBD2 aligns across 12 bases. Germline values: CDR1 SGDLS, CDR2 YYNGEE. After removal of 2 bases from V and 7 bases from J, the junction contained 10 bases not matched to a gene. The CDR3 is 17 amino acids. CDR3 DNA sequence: TGTGCCAGCAGCGTGTCCCCTCTAGCGGGGGGGAGGAATGAGCAGTTCTTC. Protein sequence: CASSVSPLAGGRNEQFF.

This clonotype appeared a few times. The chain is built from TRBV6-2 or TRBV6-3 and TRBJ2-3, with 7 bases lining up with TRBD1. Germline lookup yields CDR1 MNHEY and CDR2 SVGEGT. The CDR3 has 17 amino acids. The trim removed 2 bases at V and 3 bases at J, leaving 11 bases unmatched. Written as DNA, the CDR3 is TGTGCCAGCAGTTACCGAACCACCGGGACAGAAACAGATACGCAGTATTTT. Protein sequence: CASSYRTTGTETDTQYF.

CDR3 in DNA: TGTGCCAGCAGCTTAGATGGCGCTAGCAGATACAATGAGCAGTTCTTC. It translates to CASSLDGASRYNEQFF. This chain uses TRBV11-2 with TRBJ2-1, with D possibly being TRBD2 (5 bases). V dropped 0 bases and J dropped 4 bases, with 13 bases sitting between them. The germline CDR1 and CDR2 sequences are SGHAT and FQNNGV. CDR3 length equals 16 residues.

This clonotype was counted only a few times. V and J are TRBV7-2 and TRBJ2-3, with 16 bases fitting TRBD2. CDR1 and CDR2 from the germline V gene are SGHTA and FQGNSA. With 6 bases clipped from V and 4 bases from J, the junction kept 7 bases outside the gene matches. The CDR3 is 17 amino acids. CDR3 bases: TGTGCCAGCAGACCCTTGGGACTAGCGGGAGGGGCAGATACGCAGTATTTT. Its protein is CASRPLGLAGGADTQYF.